This passage covers 11 T cell receptor beta chains from one sample sequenced in a study of T cell responses to AZD1222 COVID-19 vaccine (dated by TCRdb to the early 2020s). Libraries were constructed by the immunoSEQ multiplex PCR assay. TCRdb stores this immuneACCESS table with in-frame sequences only. Part of the clones is absent; in the studies checked, under half of the shortfall reflects unresolved V genes, and no reason is known for the rest. The sample records more than 95,000 clones, around 89% of which are singletons. Of the sample, under 8.5% is held by the ten largest clones. According to the study, the label for this sample's time point signals: baseline before first vaccination. The source material was peripheral blood, sampled on day 0 of AZD1222 vaccination. All receptors derive from an adult in good health.

The CDR3 here is CASSVETAPNSGNTIYF. In DNA form, the CDR3 reads TGCGCCAGCAGTGTCGAGACAGCGCCCAATTCAGGAAACACCATATATTTT. The V gene is TRBV10-2, the J gene TRBJ1-3; D might be TRBD1 (5 bases). The CDR3 spans 17 residues. CDR1 is WSHSY and CDR2 is SAAADI in the germline V gene. Trimming removed 4 bases from V and 4 bases from J, with 20 bases in between.

This sequence joins TRBV7-3 and TRBJ2-7; TRBD1 matches 8 bases. The CDR3 contains 12 residues. The germline V gene encodes CDR1 SGHTA and CDR2 FQGTGA. Germline trimming cut 4 bases from V and 7 bases from J; bases unmatched to any gene: 3. CDR3 loop: CASSYRTGEQYF. CDR3 DNA sequence: TGTGCCAGCAGCTACCGGACAGGGGAGCAGTACTTC.

The V call is TRBV5-6, the J call TRBJ2-6; D is unclear. The ends were cut back, 6 bases at V and 1 base at J, with 11 bases in the middle. This CDR3 spans 15 amino acids. CDR1 SGHDT and CDR2 YYEEEE come from the germline V gene. Here the CDR3 DNA reads TGTGCCAGCAACGTCGGGCCATCTGGGGCCAACGTCCTGACTTTC. Its protein product is CASNVGPSGANVLTF.

This clone has only one observation. The rearrangement links TRBV9 to TRBJ2-7; TRBD2 matches 8 bases. The CDR3 consists of 15 residues. CDR1 and CDR2 (germline): SGDLS, YYNGEE. Trimming removed 0 bases from V and 0 bases from J; junction bases left unmatched: 2. In nucleotides, the CDR3 is TGTGCCAGCAGCGTAGGACTAGCGAACTCCTACGAGCAGTACTTC. It specifies CASSVGLANSYEQYF.

The chain employs TRBV6-5 and TRBJ1-1, with D hard to call. CDR3 size: 15 residues. V was pared by 2 bases and J by 1 base, with 11 bases between. Germline V gene lookup returns CDR1 MNHEY and CDR2 SVGAGI. The CDR3 sequence: CASSYTGRTNTEAFF. Written as DNA, the CDR3 is TGTGCCAGCAGTTACACGGGCAGAACGAACACTGAAGCTTTCTTT.

The chain carries TRBV28 and TRBJ1-6; 10 nucleotides agree with TRBD1. The CDR3 contains 18 residues. Germline CDR1 and CDR2: MDHEN and SYDVKM. The ends lost 8 bases at V and 0 bases at J; junction bases unmatched: 10. CDR3 protein: CASRSGTGVGSYNSPLHF. As DNA, the CDR3 is TGTGCCAGCCGCTCAGGGACAGGGGTTGGCTCCTATAATTCACCCCTCCACTTT.

The CDR3 spells CASSFLGAGGYNEQFF. DNA of the CDR3: TGTGCCAGCAGCTTTTTGGGCGCGGGCGGTTACAATGAGCAGTTCTTC. This chain joins TRBV5-6 and TRBJ2-1; possibly TRBD2 for D (5 bases). Per germline, CDR1 SGHDT and CDR2 YYEEEE. V lost 2 bases, J lost 4 bases, and 16 bases lay in between. This CDR3 comprises 16 residues.

The chain recombines TRBV29-1 with TRBJ1-2; D is unresolved. Germline CDR1 SQVTM, CDR2 ANQGSEA. Trimming took off 2 bases at V and 0 bases at J, with 10 bases between the two ends. The CDR3 extends over 14 amino acids. The CDR3 protein is CSVELGRPNYGYTF. The CDR3, as DNA: TGCAGCGTTGAACTAGGGCGCCCTAACTATGGCTACACCTTC.

This clone has only a few counts. The chain couples TRBV19 to TRBJ2-7; the D is unclear. V was pared by 6 bases and J by 0 bases, with 12 bases between. Germline V gene data show CDR1 as LNHDA and CDR2 as SQIVND (reference sequence). The CDR3 runs to 14 residues. The CDR3: CASSRFESSYEQYF. CDR3 DNA sequence: TGTGCCAGTAGCCGTTTCGAATCCTCCTACGAGCAGTACTTC.

The chain is built from TRBV19 and TRBJ1-5, with TRBD1 matching 9 bases. The CDR3 is made up of 16 amino acids. CDR1 LNHDA and CDR2 SQIVND come from the germline V gene (reference sequence). The V segment lost 4 bases and the J segment 1 base; nucleotides outside the gene matches: 5. The CDR3 DNA sequence: TGTGCCAGTAGTACTACAGGGGGCGCCAGCAATCAGCCCCAGCATTTT. Protein: CASSTTGGASNQPQHF. Complete variable domain (other parts from reference TRBV19 and TRBJ1-5): DGGITQSPKYLFRKEGQNVTLSCEQNLNHDAMYWYRQDPGQGLRLIYYSQIVNDFQKGDIAEGYSVSREKKESFPLTVTSAQKNPTAFYLCASSTTGGASNQPQHFGDGTRLSIL.

CDR3 DNA sequence: TGTGCCAGCAGCAAAGAGGTGGGGCGGGGCTACACCTTC. It translates to CASSKEVGRGYTF. This rearrangement joins TRBV7-2 to TRBJ1-2; perhaps TRBD1 as D (5 bases). The V gene lost 5 bases and the J gene lost 8 bases, with 15 bases spanning the gap. Looked up from germline, CDR1 is SGHTA and CDR2 is FQGNSA. The CDR3 spans 13 residues.